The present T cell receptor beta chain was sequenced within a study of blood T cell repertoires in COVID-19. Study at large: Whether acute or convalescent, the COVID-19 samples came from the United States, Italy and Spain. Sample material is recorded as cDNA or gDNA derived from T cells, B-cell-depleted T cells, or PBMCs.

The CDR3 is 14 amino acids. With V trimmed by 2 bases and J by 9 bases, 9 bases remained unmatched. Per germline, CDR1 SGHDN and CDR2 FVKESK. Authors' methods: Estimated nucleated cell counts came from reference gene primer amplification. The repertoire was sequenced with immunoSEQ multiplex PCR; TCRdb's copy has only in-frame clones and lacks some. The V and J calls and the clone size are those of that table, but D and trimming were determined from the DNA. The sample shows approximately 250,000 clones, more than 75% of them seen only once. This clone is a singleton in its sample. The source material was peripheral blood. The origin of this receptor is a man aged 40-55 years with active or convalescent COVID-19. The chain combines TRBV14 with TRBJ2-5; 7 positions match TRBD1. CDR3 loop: CASSQSDRSRAQYF. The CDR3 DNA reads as TGTGCCAGCAGCCAATCGGACAGGTCGAGGGCCCAGTACTTC.